These T cell receptor beta chains were read from a single sample in a study of blood T cell repertoires in COVID-19. Clones were read by immunoSEQ multiplex PCR, and TCRdb kept only the in-frame ones, dropping some. The profile shows around 70,000 clones, roughly 80% of them singletons. The sample comprised peripheral blood. Every receptor here comes from a woman aged 55-70 years with acute or convalescent COVID-19. CDR3s include the opening cysteine and the closing phenylalanine or tryptophan. The order of the fields is clone size, V gene, D gene, J gene, CDR3 DNA, CDR3 protein. A D gene is named only where the DNA matches it firmly. A row's size may be missing; if present it is once, few, many or a size class.

once	TRBV6-1	.	TRBJ1-4	TGTGCCAGCAGTGAAAAGGTCCCAGGACAGAGAAATGAAAAACTGTTTTTT	CASSEKVPGQRNEKLFF
once	TRBV27	.	TRBJ2-7	TGTGCCAGCAGTTTCTGGGCAGGGGTGACGAGCTCCTACGAGCAGTACTTC	CASSFWAGVTSSYEQYF
.	TRBV18	TRBD1	TRBJ2-2	TGTGCCAGCTCACCGAAGGACAGGGGGCAAACCGGGGAGCTGTTTTTT	CASSPKDRGQTGELFF
.	TRBV4-3	TRBD2	TRBJ2-7	TGCGCCAGCAGCCAAGATTTACTAGCGGGGGGGGGCTACGAGCAGTACTTC	CASSQDLLAGGGYEQYF
once	TRBV28	.	TRBJ2-6	TGTGCCAGCAGTTTATTAAGAGACTCTGGGGCCAACGTCCTGACTTTC	CASSLLRDSGANVLTF
.	TRBV10-1	TRBD1	TRBJ2-1	TGCGCCAGCAGTGAGGGGGGGACAGGGGTGAAGAATGAGCAGTTCTTC	CASSEGGTGVKNEQFF
.	TRBV6-6	.	TRBJ1-3	TGTGCCAGCAGCCCCGACAGCTCTGGAAACACCATATATTTT	CASSPDSSGNTIYF
once	TRBV7-9	.	TRBJ2-3	TGTGCCAGCAGCTTAGGGGGGGGGCCCCCAGATACGCAGTATTTT	CASSLGGGPPDTQYF
.	TRBV6-2/TRBV6-3	.	TRBJ2-2	TGTGCCAGCAGTTACCTGGGTGGAGGCCCCCAGGAGAGCGGGGAGCTGTTTTTT	CASSYLGGGPQESGELFF
.	TRBV24-1	TRBD1	TRBJ2-7	TGTGCCACCAGTGATGGACAGGGGGTTACCTACGAGCAGTACTTC	CATSDGQGVTYEQYF
.	TRBV5-1	.	TRBJ1-1	TGCGCCAGCAGCTTAGAGGGAGCGGTCACTGAAGCTTTCTTT	CASSLEGAVTEAFF
.	TRBV28	TRBD1	TRBJ2-3	TGTGCCAGCAGTTTGGACAGGGGCATCGGGCAGTATTTT	CASSLDRGIGQYF
.	TRBV30	.	TRBJ2-7	TGTGCCTGGACTCCAGGGCGCTCCTACGAGCAGTACTTC	CAWTPGRSYEQYF
few	TRBV5-5	.	TRBJ1-2	TGTGCCAGCAGCCCTGGACACAAACCCGCTAACTATGGCTACACCTTC	CASSPGHKPANYGYTF
.	TRBV28	.	TRBJ1-6	TGTGCCAGCAGTTTCCGCCCCGACAGTAATTCACCCCTCCACTTT	CASSFRPDSNSPLHF
.	TRBV19	.	TRBJ1-5	TGTGCCAGTAAATACAGCGGAGCTAGCAATCAGCCCCAGCATTTT	CASKYSGASNQPQHF
.	TRBV2	TRBD1	TRBJ1-5	TGTGCCACTAAACAGGGGGCAGGGAATCAGCCCCAGCATTTT	CATKQGAGNQPQHF
.	TRBV2	.	TRBJ2-3	TGTGCCAGCAGCAAGACAGATAGCACAGATACGCAGTATTTT	CASSKTDSTDTQYF
.	TRBV5-1	.	TRBJ2-1	TGCGCCAGCAGCTTGGTGGGCAGGGACTACAATGAGCAGTTCTTC	CASSLVGRDYNEQFF
.	TRBV19	TRBD1	TRBJ1-1	TGTGCCAGTAGGGACAGGCAGAACACTGAAGCTTTCTTT	CASRDRQNTEAFF
.	TRBV3-1/TRBV3-2	.	TRBJ1-1	TGTGCCAGCAGCCACACAGGGATGAACACTGAAGCTTTCTTT	CASSHTGMNTEAFF
.	TRBV29-1	.	TRBJ1-5	TGCAGCGTAACTGGTCCGGGTCAGCCCCAGCATTTT	CSVTGPGQPQHF
.	TRBV7-9	TRBD1	TRBJ1-1	TGTGCCAGCAGCCTTGCCGGGACAGGGGGAGGCACTGAAGCTTTCTTT	CASSLAGTGGGTEAFF
.	TRBV30	TRBD1	TRBJ1-5	TGTGCCTGGAAGACAGGGCAGGGTCAGCCCCAGCATTTT	CAWKTGQGQPQHF
.	TRBV27	.	TRBJ2-1	TGTGCCAGCAGCTTTGACAGCTTCGGTGAGCAGTTCTTC	CASSFDSFGEQFF
.	TRBV2	.	TRBJ1-2	TGTGCCAGCACGGTATCCTATGGCTACACCTTC	CASTVSYGYTF
.	TRBV11-3	.	TRBJ2-5	TGTGCCAGCAGCTTAGATAGAGGGAGTGAGACCCAGTACTTC	CASSLDRGSETQYF
.	TRBV6-2/TRBV6-3	TRBD2	TRBJ2-7	TGTGCCAGCAGTAACGGGAGCGGGGGGGCCAGGCTGGCTTACGAGCAGTACTTC	CASSNGSGGARLAYEQYF
.	TRBV11-2	TRBD2	TRBJ2-5	TGTGCCAGCAGCCCTTTGTGGGGACTAGCGGACCAAGAGACCCAGTACTTC	CASSPLWGLADQETQYF
.	TRBV18	.	TRBJ2-7	TGTGCCAGCTCACCAAGCGTAAACTCTTTTTCCTCCTACGAGCAGTACTTC	CASSPSVNSFSSYEQYF
.	TRBV7-9	.	TRBJ1-6	TGTGCCAGCAGCTTAGGGGCGTCCGATAATTCACCCCTCCACTTT	CASSLGASDNSPLHF
once	TRBV9	TRBD1	TRBJ1-4	TGTGCCAGCAAAAGAGGCCCGGGACAGGGGGGGGAAAAACTGTTTTTT	CASKRGPGQGGEKLFF
.	TRBV13	TRBD1	TRBJ2-5	TGTGCCAGCAGCACAGGGGGAGGCGAGACCCAGTACTTC	CASSTGGGETQYF
.	TRBV14	TRBD1	TRBJ1-1	TGTGCCAGCAGGGACACTCGAAACACAGGGGCGGCTTTCTTT	CASRDTRNTGAAFF
few	TRBV7-6	.	TRBJ1-1	TGTGCCAGCAGCGTAACGGAGGTTCTCACTGAAGCTTTCTTT	CASSVTEVLTEAFF
.	TRBV9	TRBD2	TRBJ2-1	TGTGCCAGCAGCGTAGAGACTAGCGGGGTGAATGAGCAGTTCTTC	CASSVETSGVNEQFF
.	TRBV6-5	.	TRBJ1-6	TGTGCCAGCAGTCCACAGGGTGGCTTTAATTCACCCCTCCACTTT	CASSPQGGFNSPLHF
.	TRBV28	.	TRBJ1-4	TGTGCCAGCAGTTTACGGGGGGGTAATGAAAAACTGTTTTTT	CASSLRGGNEKLFF